This entry lists 17 T cell receptor beta chains sequenced from one sample in a study of T cells after posttransplantation cyclophosphamide. Profiling relied on immunoSEQ multiplex PCR, and the TCRdb table lists in-frame clones only, not all of them. Altogether 35,000 to 45,000 clones were found in the sample, and no singletons occur. The sequenced sample consisted of PBMCs. These receptors were taken from a man aged 35 to 55 in good health, CMV-negative, and a related stem cell transplant donor.

This clone was seen ten or more times. The chain combines TRBV2 with TRBJ1-5; D remains ambiguous. V gave up 6 bases and J gave up 0 bases, with 9 bases separating them. The CDR3 spans 14 residues. From germline, CDR1 is SNHLY and CDR2 FYNNEI. The CDR3 reads CASRHRDSNQPQHF. CDR3 DNA sequence: TGTGCCAGCAGGCACAGAGATAGCAATCAGCCCCAGCATTTT.

This clone was observed at least ten times. V usage is TRBV6-1 and J usage is TRBJ1-5; D call uncertain. CDR1 is MNHNS and CDR2 is SASEGT in the germline V gene. The length of the CDR3 is 15 residues. Trimming left V 5 bases short and J 10 bases short, with 21 bases between. The CDR3 reads CASSPKLMVEGPQHF. The CDR3 DNA follows: TGTGCCAGCAGTCCAAAACTGATGGTTGAGGGCCCCCAGCATTTT.

This clone appeared many times. CDR3 amino acids: CASSATGMGEQYV. The CDR3 bases are TGTGCCAGCAGTGCTACAGGGATGGGGGAGCAGTACGTC. The V gene is TRBV6-6, the J gene TRBJ2-7; TRBD1 is a possible D gene (6 bases). The germline V gene encodes CDR1 MNHNY and CDR2 SVGAGI (reference sequence). V lost 5 bases and J lost 7, with 15 bases in between. This CDR3 has 13 residues.

This clone was counted at least ten times. V is TRBV5-1 and J is TRBJ2-7, with 8 bases lining up with TRBD1. This CDR3 has 16 residues. The junction had 10 bases not matched to a gene; V was cut back by 4 bases and J by 1 base. Looked up from germline, CDR1 is SGHRS and CDR2 is YFSETQ. CDR3 sequence reads: CASSPFGTGSSYEQYF. The CDR3 DNA reads as TGCGCCAGCAGCCCATTCGGGACAGGCAGTTCCTACGAGCAGTACTTC.

This clone was detected many times. This sequence joins TRBV6-1 and TRBJ1-4; TRBD1 might be the D (6 bases). V was clipped by 10 bases and J by 8 bases, with 20 bases between them. Germline V gives CDR1 MNHNS, CDR2 SASEGT. This CDR3 region has 14 residues. CDR3 loop: CATRGAGTYEKLFF. In DNA, the CDR3 is TGTGCCACCCGGGGGGCCGGGACGTACGAAAAACTGTTTTTT.

This clone was observed a handful of times. The chain recombines TRBV9 with TRBJ2-1, with 8 bases fitting TRBD2. Per germline, CDR1 SGDLS and CDR2 YYNGEE. Trimming cost V 3 bases and J 8 bases; bases outside gene matches: 13. The CDR3 has 16 amino acids. CDR3 loop: CASSARTGLDVDEQFF. Here the CDR3 DNA reads TGTGCCAGCAGCGCCAGAACGGGACTAGATGTCGATGAGCAGTTCTTC. Combining the CDR3 with reference TRBV9 and TRBJ2-1 gives the whole variable domain DSGVTQTPKHLITATGQRVTLRCSPRSGDLSVYWYQQSLDQGLQFLIQYYNGEERAKGNILERFSAQQFPDLHSELNLSSLELGDSALYFCASSARTGLDVDEQFFGPGTRLTVL.

CDR3 protein: CATSIALGAGVEKLFF. The CDR3 DNA is TGTGCCACCAGCATAGCGTTGGGAGCAGGGGTTGAAAAACTGTTTTTT. V is TRBV15 and J is TRBJ1-4; tentative D call: TRBD1 (6 bases). The CDR3 sequence is 16 residues long. V lost 4 bases and J lost 7, with 19 bases in between. Germline V gene lookup returns CDR1 LNHNV and CDR2 YYDKDF (reference sequence). The whole variable domain, remainder taken from reference TRBV15 and TRBJ1-4, is DAMVIQNPRYQVTQFGKPVTLSCSQTLNHNVMYWYQQKSSQAPKLLFHYYDKDFNNEADTPDNFQSRRPNTSFCFLDIRSPGLGDTAMYLCATSIALGAGVEKLFFGSGTQLSVL.

This clone was seen many times. The gene calls are TRBV6-5 and TRBJ1-6; weak D call: TRBD1 (5 bases). There are 15 residues in the CDR3. CDR1 and CDR2 from the germline V gene are MNHEY and SVGAGI. V lost 2 bases, J lost 2 bases, and 7 bases lay in between. In DNA, the CDR3 is TGTGCCAGCAGTTACGACAGCCCCTATAATTCACCCCTCCACTTT. Its protein is CASSYDSPYNSPLHF.

This clone was recorded many times. Within the sample, other DNA sequences also encode this same CDR3. The V and J genes are TRBV19 and TRBJ1-2; TRBD1 might be the D (6 bases). The CDR3 spans 12 residues. Germline V gene sequence: CDR1 LNHDA, CDR2 SQIVND (reference sequence). Trimming removed 8 bases at V and 3 bases at J, with 10 bases between. CDR3 sequence (DNA): TGTGCCAGTGGTGGGACATACTATGGCTACACCTTC. Protein product: CASGGTYYGYTF.

This clone was recorded many times. The CDR3, as DNA: TGTGCCAGCTCATCAGGAATACCGGGACAGAACACTGAAGCTTTCTTT. This codes for CASSSGIPGQNTEAFF. J is TRBJ1-1 and V is TRBV18; perhaps TRBD1 as D (6 bases). The CDR3 length is 16 residues. Trimming cost V 5 bases and J 1 base, with 17 bases left between them. Germline V lookup: CDR1 KGHSH, CDR2 LQKENI.

This clone turned up a few times. J is TRBJ2-5 and V is TRBV5-5; TRBD2 matches 9 bases. The J call could be wrong; TRBJ2-7 is a better fit for the DNA end. The CDR3 has 13 amino acids. Germline V gene sequence: CDR1 SGHKS, CDR2 YYEKEE (reference sequence). The CDR3 is CASSWGLADEQYF. The DNA of the CDR3 is TGTGCCAGCAGCTGGGGACTAGCCGACGAGCAGTACTTC.

This clone was seen ten or more times. The chain employs TRBV5-1 and TRBJ2-2; unclear D gene. The length of the CDR3 is 15 residues. The germline V gene encodes CDR1 SGHRS and CDR2 YFSETQ. The V gene lost 2 bases and the J gene lost 3 bases, with 11 bases spanning the gap. The DNA for the CDR3 is TGCGCCAGCAGCTTTATCGACTCATACACCGGGGAGCTGTTTTTT. It yields the protein CASSFIDSYTGELFF.

At least ten counts were recorded for this clone. Other DNA sequences in the sample encode the same CDR3. The chain recombines TRBV18 with TRBJ2-5; unclear D gene. Germline V gene lookup returns CDR1 KGHSH and CDR2 LQKENI. Between the trimmed V and J ends, which lost 3 bases and 3 bases, there was a span of 2 bases. This CDR3 spans 11 amino acids. The CDR3 bases are TGTGCCAGCTCACCCGAAGAGACCCAGTACTTC. This gives the protein CASSPEETQYF. The variable domain in full, with the rest retrieved from reference TRBV18 and TRBJ2-5, is NAGVMQNPRHLVRRRGQEARLRCSPMKGHSHVYWYRQLPEEGLKFMVYLQKENIIDESGMPKERFSAEFPKEGPSILRIQQVVRGDSAAYFCASSPEETQYFGPGTRLLVL.

At least ten counts were recorded for this clone. This chain joins TRBV21-1 and TRBJ1-2. TRBV21-1 is described as a pseudogene. CDR3 size: 13 residues. The CDR3: CASSKDGGNGYTF. Written as DNA, the CDR3 is TGTGCCAGCAGCAAAGACGGAGGAAACGGCTACACCTTC.

This clone was seen a handful of times. The chain combines TRBV4-2 with TRBJ2-5; 10 nucleotides line up with TRBD2. The end of the DNA aligns better with TRBJ2-7, so the J call may be wrong. Germline values: CDR1 LGHNA, CDR2 YNFKEQ. This CDR3 has 16 residues. CDR3 nucleotide sequence: TGTGCCAGCAGCCGAATTCTAGCGGGGGACTCCTACGAGCAGTACTTC. Its protein product is CASSRILAGDSYEQYF.

This clone was detected ten times or more. The V call is TRBV5-1, the J call TRBJ1-2; 8 nucleotides agree with TRBD1. Per the germline V gene, CDR1 is SGHRS and CDR2 is YFSETQ. Trimming cost V 3 bases and J 2 bases; bases outside gene matches: 6. The CDR3 length is 15 residues. The CDR3: CASSSGTGLNYGYTF. The CDR3 DNA follows: TGCGCCAGCAGCTCCGGGACAGGTTTAAACTATGGCTACACCTTC.

This clone was seen ten or more times. The chain links TRBV7-3 to TRBJ2-5; a possible D gene is TRBD2 (6 bases). V was cut by 3 bases and J by 5 bases, with 16 bases left in between. The CDR3 sequence is 15 residues long. Germline CDR1 is SGHTA and CDR2 is FQGTGA. The CDR3 sequence is CASSFGGAEGETQYF. The CDR3 coding sequence is TGTGCCAGCAGCTTCGGAGGGGCGGAGGGGGAGACCCAGTACTTC. Full variable domain (rest looked up from reference TRBV7-3 and TRBJ2-5): GAGVSQTPSNKVTEKGKYVELRCDPISGHTALYWYRQSLGQGPEFLIYFQGTGAADDSGLPNDRFFAVRPEGSVSTLKIQRTERGDSAVYLCASSFGGAEGETQYFGPGTRLLVL.